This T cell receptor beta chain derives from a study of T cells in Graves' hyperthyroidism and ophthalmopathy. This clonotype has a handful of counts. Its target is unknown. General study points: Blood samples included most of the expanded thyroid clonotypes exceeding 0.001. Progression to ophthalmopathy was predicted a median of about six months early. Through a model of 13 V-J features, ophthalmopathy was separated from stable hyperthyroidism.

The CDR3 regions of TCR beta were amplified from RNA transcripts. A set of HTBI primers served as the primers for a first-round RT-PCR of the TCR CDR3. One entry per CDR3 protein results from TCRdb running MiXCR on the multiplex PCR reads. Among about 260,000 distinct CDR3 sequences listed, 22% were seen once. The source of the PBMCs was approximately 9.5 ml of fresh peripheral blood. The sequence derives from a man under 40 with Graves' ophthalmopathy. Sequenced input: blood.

The chain's CDR3 is CAQSVHNYGYTF. The CDR3, as DNA: TGTGCTCAATCCGTACATAACTATGGCTACACCTTC. V and J are TRBV30 and TRBJ1-2; the D is unclear. This CDR3 is built from 12 residues. The germline gives CDR1 GTSNPN, CDR2 SVGIG (reference sequence).